This is a list of T cell receptor beta chains from one sample in a study of CD8+ T cells in alopecia areata. The table came from immunoSEQ multiplex PCR; TCRdb's copy has only in-frame clones and leaves some out. The sample consists of hundreds of thousands of clones, approximately 72% of them appearing once. Sequencing was performed on CD4+ T cells sorted from blood, taken at week 44, from a patient treated with tofacitinib. The receptor source for this set is a human donor with alopecia areata. Each CDR3 is given with its conserved first and last residue. Each record gives: V gene, clone size, D gene, J gene, CDR3 length, CDR3 DNA, CDR3 protein. A D gene is named only where the DNA matches it firmly. Rows may omit the clone size; those that give it use once, few, many or a size class.

v_call: TRBV7-2; clone_size: -; d_call: -; j_call: TRBJ2-7; cdr3_length: 14; cdr3_nt: TGTGCCAGCAGCCCGACCCGGAGCTCCTACGAGCAGTACTTC; cdr3_aa: CASSPTRSSYEQYF
v_call: TRBV11-3; clone_size: -; d_call: -; j_call: TRBJ1-1; cdr3_length: 12; cdr3_nt: TGTGCCAGCAGCGCACAATCCCCTGAAGCTTTCTTT; cdr3_aa: CASSAQSPEAFF
v_call: TRBV2; clone_size: -; d_call: -; j_call: TRBJ2-1; cdr3_length: 11; cdr3_nt: TGTGCCAGCCTTTTGGACAATGAGCAGTTCTTC; cdr3_aa: CASLLDNEQFF
v_call: TRBV30; clone_size: -; d_call: -; j_call: TRBJ2-2; cdr3_length: 12; cdr3_nt: TGTGCCTGGTTCAGGGGAACCGGGGAGCTGTTTTTT; cdr3_aa: CAWFRGTGELFF
v_call: TRBV30; clone_size: -; d_call: -; j_call: TRBJ1-5; cdr3_length: 13; cdr3_nt: TGTGCCTGGAGTGAACGACAGAAACAGCCCCAGCATTTT; cdr3_aa: CAWSERQKQPQHF
v_call: TRBV2; clone_size: -; d_call: -; j_call: TRBJ1-5; cdr3_length: 15; cdr3_nt: TGTGCCAGCAGTGGATCGGGGTATAGCAATCAGCCCCAGCATTTT; cdr3_aa: CASSGSGYSNQPQHF
v_call: TRBV5-1; clone_size: -; d_call: -; j_call: TRBJ1-1; cdr3_length: 15; cdr3_nt: TGCGCCAGCAGCCTGGGGTCCCCACCTAACACTGAAGCTTTCTTT; cdr3_aa: CASSLGSPPNTEAFF
v_call: TRBV25-1; clone_size: -; d_call: -; j_call: TRBJ1-1; cdr3_length: 14; cdr3_nt: TGTGCCAGCAGTGAAACCCTGAGGAACACTGAAGCTTTCTTT; cdr3_aa: CASSETLRNTEAFF
v_call: TRBV7-9; clone_size: many; d_call: -; j_call: TRBJ1-1; cdr3_length: 13; cdr3_nt: TGTGCCAGCAGCTTACCGGGGGGCCTAGAAGCTTTCTTT; cdr3_aa: CASSLPGGLEAFF
v_call: TRBV5-4; clone_size: -; d_call: TRBD2; j_call: TRBJ2-7; cdr3_length: 16; cdr3_nt: TGTGCCAGCAGCCTAGGACTAGCGGGGACAACCTACGAGCAGTACTTC; cdr3_aa: CASSLGLAGTTYEQYF
v_call: TRBV2; clone_size: few; d_call: -; j_call: TRBJ1-2; cdr3_length: 13; cdr3_nt: TGTGCCAGCAGCGGGAGGGGTCTCTATGGCTACACCTTC; cdr3_aa: CASSGRGLYGYTF
v_call: TRBV20-1; clone_size: -; d_call: -; j_call: TRBJ1-1; cdr3_length: 10; cdr3_nt: TGCAGTGCCACACAGGATGAAGCTTTCTTT; cdr3_aa: CSATQDEAFF
v_call: TRBV15; clone_size: -; d_call: -; j_call: TRBJ1-2; cdr3_length: 14; cdr3_nt: TGTGCCACCAGCAGAGATAATGGGGGTCGTGGCTACACCTTC; cdr3_aa: CATSRDNGGRGYTF
v_call: TRBV5-6; clone_size: -; d_call: -; j_call: TRBJ1-5; cdr3_length: 14; cdr3_nt: TGTGCCAGCAGCTTGGCTTGGGAGAATCAGCCCCAGCATTTT; cdr3_aa: CASSLAWENQPQHF
v_call: TRBV7-2; clone_size: -; d_call: -; j_call: TRBJ2-5; cdr3_length: 14; cdr3_nt: TGTGCCTGTCAGCGGGACACAACCCAAGAGACCCAGTACTTC; cdr3_aa: CACQRDTTQETQYF
v_call: TRBV7-2; clone_size: -; d_call: TRBD1; j_call: TRBJ2-7; cdr3_length: 15; cdr3_nt: TGTGCCAGCAGCTTTCGACAGGGAGAGTCCTACGAGCAGTACTTC; cdr3_aa: CASSFRQGESYEQYF
v_call: TRBV2; clone_size: -; d_call: -; j_call: TRBJ2-1; cdr3_length: 12; cdr3_nt: TGTGCCAGCAGCCGGGACGGCAATGAGCAGTTCTTC; cdr3_aa: CASSRDGNEQFF
v_call: TRBV7-2; clone_size: -; d_call: -; j_call: TRBJ2-7; cdr3_length: 14; cdr3_nt: TGTGCCAGCAGCCCTGGAGGGAGCGACTACGAGCAGTACTTC; cdr3_aa: CASSPGGSDYEQYF
v_call: TRBV2; clone_size: -; d_call: -; j_call: TRBJ2-1; cdr3_length: 14; cdr3_nt: TGTGCCAGCAGAATAGATTCGACTAACAATGAGCAGTTCTTC; cdr3_aa: CASRIDSTNNEQFF
v_call: TRBV29-1; clone_size: -; d_call: TRBD2; j_call: TRBJ2-1; cdr3_length: 14; cdr3_nt: TGCAGCGTCGGGACTAGCGGGGGCTACAATGAGCAGTTCTTC; cdr3_aa: CSVGTSGGYNEQFF
v_call: TRBV7-8; clone_size: -; d_call: -; j_call: TRBJ1-1; cdr3_length: 12; cdr3_nt: TGTGCCAGCAGCTTAGAGCCGCCTGAAGCTTTCTTT; cdr3_aa: CASSLEPPEAFF
v_call: TRBV19; clone_size: few; d_call: -; j_call: TRBJ1-2; cdr3_length: 12; cdr3_nt: TGTGCCAGTAGTGTCCCGGGACAAGGAGGGCACTTC; cdr3_aa: CASSVPGQGGHF
v_call: TRBV7-2; clone_size: -; d_call: TRBD1; j_call: TRBJ1-4; cdr3_length: 14; cdr3_nt: TGTGCCAGCAGCTCGGACAGGTTTACTGGAAAACTGTTTTTT; cdr3_aa: CASSSDRFTGKLFF
v_call: TRBV29-1; clone_size: few; d_call: -; j_call: TRBJ2-1; cdr3_length: 16; cdr3_nt: TGCAGCGTTGATTTCGCGGGGGCGAGCTCCTACAATGAGCAGTTCTTC; cdr3_aa: CSVDFAGASSYNEQFF
v_call: TRBV5-1; clone_size: few; d_call: -; j_call: TRBJ2-5; cdr3_length: 15; cdr3_nt: TGCGCCAGCAGCTTTCCCAGCGGCGGCCAAGAGACCCAGTACTTC; cdr3_aa: CASSFPSGGQETQYF
v_call: TRBV7-2; clone_size: -; d_call: TRBD2; j_call: TRBJ2-1; cdr3_length: 17; cdr3_nt: TGTGCCAGCAGCACCCGGACTAGCTTGGTACGAAGCAATGAGCAGTTCTTC; cdr3_aa: CASSTRTSLVRSNEQFF
v_call: TRBV6-1; clone_size: -; d_call: -; j_call: TRBJ1-1; cdr3_length: 15; cdr3_nt: TGTGCCAGCACCGCTGGACACATCGGGAACACTGAAGCTTTCTTT; cdr3_aa: CASTAGHIGNTEAFF
v_call: TRBV2; clone_size: -; d_call: -; j_call: TRBJ2-7; cdr3_length: 13; cdr3_nt: TGTGCCAGCAGTGAAGGACCGGGGAGCGAGCAGTACTTC; cdr3_aa: CASSEGPGSEQYF
v_call: TRBV27; clone_size: few; d_call: -; j_call: TRBJ1-5; cdr3_length: 14; cdr3_nt: TGTGCCAGCAGTTTTGGGGTTGGGAATCAGCCCCAGCATTTT; cdr3_aa: CASSFGVGNQPQHF
v_call: TRBV7-2; clone_size: few; d_call: -; j_call: TRBJ1-5; cdr3_length: 12; cdr3_nt: TGTGCCAGCAAAACCGGAGATCAGCCCCAGCATTTT; cdr3_aa: CASKTGDQPQHF
v_call: TRBV29-1; clone_size: -; d_call: TRBD1; j_call: TRBJ2-1; cdr3_length: 14; cdr3_nt: TGCAGCGTTGACAGGGGGCACTCCTACAATGAGCAGTTCTTC; cdr3_aa: CSVDRGHSYNEQFF
v_call: TRBV7-8; clone_size: -; d_call: -; j_call: TRBJ2-7; cdr3_length: 11; cdr3_nt: TGTGCCAGCAGCTTAGAGTACGAGCAGTACTTC; cdr3_aa: CASSLEYEQYF
v_call: TRBV2; clone_size: -; d_call: -; j_call: TRBJ1-5; cdr3_length: 15; cdr3_nt: TGTGCCAGCAGTGTAGGGGCGGATTGGGATCAGCCCCAGCATTTT; cdr3_aa: CASSVGADWDQPQHF
v_call: TRBV25-1; clone_size: -; d_call: -; j_call: TRBJ2-2; cdr3_length: 17; cdr3_nt: TGTGCCAGCAGTGACAGAGGGCGGGGCTTGAACACCGGGGAGCTGTTTTTT; cdr3_aa: CASSDRGRGLNTGELFF
v_call: TRBV11-2; clone_size: few; d_call: -; j_call: TRBJ2-1; cdr3_length: 11; cdr3_nt: TGTGCCAGCAGCTTACGGAATGAGCAGTTCTTC; cdr3_aa: CASSLRNEQFF
v_call: TRBV6-1; clone_size: -; d_call: -; j_call: TRBJ2-3; cdr3_length: 12; cdr3_nt: TGTGCCAGCAGTCGTCTCACAGATACGCAGTATTTT; cdr3_aa: CASSRLTDTQYF
v_call: TRBV19; clone_size: -; d_call: -; j_call: TRBJ2-5; cdr3_length: 13; cdr3_nt: TGTGCCAGTAGTAGCAGGGGCCAAGAGACCCAGTACTTC; cdr3_aa: CASSSRGQETQYF
v_call: TRBV29-1; clone_size: -; d_call: TRBD2; j_call: TRBJ2-3; cdr3_length: 15; cdr3_nt: TGCAGCGTTGCCGTAGCGGGGGGGGGCACAGATACGCAGTATTTT; cdr3_aa: CSVAVAGGGTDTQYF
v_call: TRBV7-3; clone_size: -; d_call: -; j_call: TRBJ1-2; cdr3_length: 11; cdr3_nt: TGTGCCCGGGAACGAAACTATGGCTACACCTTC; cdr3_aa: CARERNYGYTF
v_call: TRBV6-5; clone_size: -; d_call: TRBD1; j_call: TRBJ2-5; cdr3_length: 15; cdr3_nt: TGTGCCAGCAGCCCTCTCGGGACAGGGCCGGAGACCCAGTACTTC; cdr3_aa: CASSPLGTGPETQYF
v_call: TRBV2; clone_size: -; d_call: TRBD2; j_call: TRBJ2-7; cdr3_length: 13; cdr3_nt: TGTGCCAGCAGCACCGGGACTAGCGCCGAGCAGTACTTC; cdr3_aa: CASSTGTSAEQYF
v_call: TRBV11-2; clone_size: once; d_call: TRBD2; j_call: TRBJ2-3; cdr3_length: 16; cdr3_nt: TGTGCCAGCAGCTTAGACAGGACTAGCTACGCAGATACGCAGTATTTT; cdr3_aa: CASSLDRTSYADTQYF
v_call: TRBV7-2; clone_size: -; d_call: -; j_call: TRBJ1-5; cdr3_length: 15; cdr3_nt: TGTGCCAGCAGCCACAGGGTTCGGGGCAATCAGCCCCAGCATTTT; cdr3_aa: CASSHRVRGNQPQHF
v_call: TRBV27; clone_size: -; d_call: TRBD2; j_call: TRBJ2-5; cdr3_length: 17; cdr3_nt: TGTGCCAGCAGTCCCTTCCGACTAGCGGGGTGGCAGGAGACCCAGTACTTC; cdr3_aa: CASSPFRLAGWQETQYF
v_call: TRBV29-1; clone_size: -; d_call: TRBD1; j_call: TRBJ1-5; cdr3_length: 13; cdr3_nt: TGCAGCGTGGGACAGGGGGCGGATCAGCCCCAGCATTTT; cdr3_aa: CSVGQGADQPQHF
v_call: TRBV9; clone_size: few; d_call: -; j_call: TRBJ2-1; cdr3_length: 11; cdr3_nt: TGTGCCAGCAGCGTTGCTGGTGAGCAGTTCTTC; cdr3_aa: CASSVAGEQFF
v_call: TRBV7-2; clone_size: -; d_call: -; j_call: TRBJ2-5; cdr3_length: 16; cdr3_nt: TGTGCCAGCAGCTCGCGGGGGCGACTTCCTCAAGAGACCCAGTACTTC; cdr3_aa: CASSSRGRLPQETQYF
v_call: TRBV29-1; clone_size: once; d_call: -; j_call: TRBJ1-2; cdr3_length: 12; cdr3_nt: TGCAGCGGGGGGATCCAGGGAGGCGGCTACACCTTC; cdr3_aa: CSGGIQGGGYTF
v_call: TRBV7-2; clone_size: -; d_call: -; j_call: TRBJ2-2; cdr3_length: 16; cdr3_nt: TGTGCCAGCAGCCCCACCCGGGTGAGGAACACCGGGGAGCTGTTTTTT; cdr3_aa: CASSPTRVRNTGELFF
v_call: TRBV7-8; clone_size: -; d_call: TRBD1; j_call: TRBJ2-7; cdr3_length: 15; cdr3_nt: TGTGCCAGCAGCTTGGGACAGGGAAGCTCCTACGAGCAGTACTTC; cdr3_aa: CASSLGQGSSYEQYF
v_call: TRBV29-1; clone_size: once; d_call: -; j_call: TRBJ1-1; cdr3_length: 13; cdr3_nt: TGCAGCGTTAGTGGGACCGAGGCCCCTGAAGCTTTCTTT; cdr3_aa: CSVSGTEAPEAFF
v_call: TRBV11-3; clone_size: -; d_call: TRBD2; j_call: TRBJ2-5; cdr3_length: 15; cdr3_nt: TGTGCCAGCAGCCCCAGCGGGGGGGCGGGGGAGACCCAGTACTTC; cdr3_aa: CASSPSGGAGETQYF